Each of the 16 T cell receptor beta chains below was sequenced from the same sample in a study of cytomegalovirus exposure and HLA in healthy donors. PCR amplification relied on 60 Vbeta primers (plus 13 Jbeta primers). Using immunoSEQ multiplex PCR, the repertoire was profiled, and TCRdb retains in-frame clones only, with some absent. The sample lists about 52,000 clones, approximately 70% occurring once. Sequenced input: PBMCs. The receptors were sampled from a man aged 18 to 35 in good health and CMV-seronegative.

The chain carries TRBV5-4 and TRBJ1-4, with D unclear. The CDR3 is 14 residues long. Between the trimmed V and J ends, which lost 4 bases and 5 bases, there was a span of 12 bases. The germline CDR1 and CDR2 sequences are SGHNT and YYREEE (reference sequence). The CDR3 DNA is TGTGCCAGCAGCAGTGGAGGAGGAAATGAAAAACTGTTTTTT. Translating gives CASSSGGGNEKLFF.

The chain uses TRBV28 and TRBJ1-2; a possible D gene is TRBD1 (5 bases). Germline CDR1 is MDHEN and CDR2 is SYDVKM. V gave up 10 bases and J gave up 4 bases, with 16 bases separating them. The CDR3 runs 13 residues. CDR3 DNA: TGTGCCACCCAAAAGTTGGGGGGCTATGGCTACACCTTC. Encoded protein: CATQKLGGYGYTF.

The chain combines TRBV4-1 with TRBJ2-7; TRBD2 aligns across 7 bases. Unmatched junction bases numbered 8, after V lost 0 bases and J lost 3 bases. This CDR3 has 16 amino acids. Germline CDR1 is MGHRA and CDR2 is YSYEKL. As DNA, the CDR3 is TGCGCCAGCAGCCAAGAATTTAGCGGGCTAAGCTACGAGCAGTACTTC. This translates into CASSQEFSGLSYEQYF.

In its sample, this clone was seen a few times. The rearrangement uses TRBV18 and TRBJ1-6; 7 bases are a match to TRBD1. This CDR3 region has 16 residues. CDR1 is KGHSH, CDR2 LQKENI, per germline. Germline trimming cut 3 bases from V and 5 bases from J; bases unmatched to any gene: 7. The CDR3 DNA reads TGTGCCAGCTCACCCGGACAGGTGGTTAATAATTCACCCCTCCACTTT. Translation: CASSPGQVVNNSPLHF.

This clone is medium-sized within its sample. The sample has other DNA sequences that encode this CDR3 too. The chain is built from TRBV28 and TRBJ1-5; 7 bases agree with TRBD1. The CDR3 runs to 14 residues. J gave up 1 base and V 6 bases, and 3 bases lay outside the gene matches. From germline, CDR1 is MDHEN and CDR2 SYDVKM. CDR3 in DNA: TGTGCCAGCAGCCCAGGGGGGAGCAATCAGCCCCAGCATTTT. Translating gives CASSPGGSNQPQHF.

V and J are TRBV5-1 and TRBJ1-2, with D possibly matching TRBD1 (6 bases). V was cut by 4 bases and J by 3 bases, with 13 bases left in between. The CDR3 is 14 residues long. Per germline, CDR1 SGHRS and CDR2 YFSETQ. The CDR3 DNA is TGCGCCAGCAGCCGAGGGGGGGCCGACTATGGCTACACCTTC. Protein sequence: CASSRGGADYGYTF.

CDR3 loop: CASTLGGLNTGELFF. The CDR3 nucleotides are TGTGCCAGCACCCTGGGAGGACTGAACACCGGGGAGCTGTTTTTT. The chain uses TRBV6-5 and TRBJ2-2; tentative D call: TRBD2 (6 bases). CDR3 size: 15 residues. Trimming pared 7 bases from V and 1 base from J, leaving 13 bases between. Germline loops: CDR1 MNHEY, CDR2 SVGAGI.

The chain has TRBV28 and TRBJ2-7, with 8 bases fitting TRBD1. CDR1 MDHEN and CDR2 SYDVKM come from the germline V gene. V dropped 7 bases and J dropped 2; count of bases not matched to a gene: 10. This CDR3 comprises 15 residues. The CDR3 here is CASTLTGDVTYEQYF. CDR3 in DNA: TGTGCCAGCACCTTGACAGGGGATGTAACCTACGAGCAGTACTTC.

The V call is TRBV10-1, the J call TRBJ2-1, with 11 bases aligning to TRBD1. This CDR3 has 16 amino acids. Germline CDR1 and CDR2: WNHNN and SYGVQD (reference sequence). After removal of 8 bases from V and 6 bases from J, the junction contained 12 bases not matched to a gene. CDR3 protein: CASGNVFGTGGNEQFF. CDR3 DNA sequence: TGCGCCAGCGGTAATGTGTTCGGGACAGGGGGCAATGAGCAGTTCTTC.

This chain links TRBV9 with TRBJ2-2, with TRBD1 as a possible D gene (5 bases). The CDR3 has 14 residues. Trimming left V 3 bases short and J 6 bases short, with 12 bases between. Germline V gives CDR1 SGDLS, CDR2 YYNGEE. CDR3 in DNA: TGTGCCAGCAGCGAGGGGAAGACCCCCGGGGAGCTGTTTTTT. Residues: CASSEGKTPGELFF.

A single count supports this clone. For the CDR3, the DNA is TGTGCCAGCAGTTTCCTATCCTACAATGAGCAGTTCTTC. This gives the protein CASSFLSYNEQFF. The chain employs TRBV27 and TRBJ2-1; no firm D call. Germline-derived CDR1 and CDR2 are MNHEY and SMNVEV (reference sequence). Trimming removed 3 bases from V and 1 base from J, with 4 bases in between. This CDR3 is built from 13 residues.

V is TRBV7-9 and J is TRBJ1-6; possible D gene TRBD1, 5 bases. V was clipped by 5 bases and J by 7 bases, with 12 bases between them. Germline V CDR1 and CDR2: SEHNR, FQNEAQ (reference sequence). The CDR3 has 14 residues. The CDR3 nucleotides are TGTGCCAGCAGCCGGGGGGGACCGAATTCACCCCTCCACTTT. Its translation is CASSRGGPNSPLHF.

The V and J genes are TRBV7-2 and TRBJ2-6, with 9 bases matching TRBD1. CDR1 is SGHTA and CDR2 is FQGNSA in the germline V gene. The CDR3 length is 16 residues. V trimming: 5 bases; J trimming: 2 bases; junction bases outside the gene matches: 4. As DNA, the CDR3 is TGTGCCAGCAGCCTGTGGACAGGGGCTGGGGCCAACGTCCTGACTTTC. Protein product: CASSLWTGAGANVLTF. Using reference TRBV7-2 and TRBJ2-6 for the parts outside the CDR3, the full variable domain is GAGVSQSPSNKVTEKGKDVELRCDPISGHTALYWYRQSLGQGLEFLIYFQGNSAPDKSGLPSDRFSAERTGGSVSTLTIQRTQQEDSAVYLCASSLWTGAGANVLTFGAGSRLTVL.

The chain joins TRBV5-1 to TRBJ1-2; TRBD1 aligns across 7 bases. V lost 1 base and J lost 4; bases outside the gene matches: 7. The CDR3 length is 15 residues. Germline CDR1 SGHRS, CDR2 YFSETQ. The CDR3: CASSLTRTGAYGYTF. Here the CDR3 DNA reads TGCGCCAGCAGCTTGACTCGGACAGGAGCCTATGGCTACACCTTC.

This CDR3 reads CASSLVGGGTDTQYF. CDR3 in DNA: TGTGCCAGCAGCTTGGTGGGAGGTGGCACAGATACGCAGTATTTT. The genes are TRBV5-4 and TRBJ2-3; weak D call: TRBD2 (6 bases). V shed 0 bases and J shed 1 base, with 9 bases lying between them. The CDR3 loop spans 15 amino acids. In germline, CDR1 is SGHNT, CDR2 YYREEE (reference sequence).

This clone was observed a handful of times. V is TRBV19 and J is TRBJ2-7; 9 bases map to TRBD1. CDR1 and CDR2 (germline): LNHDA, SQIVND (reference sequence). The V segment lost 7 bases and the J segment 1 base; nucleotides outside the gene matches: 5. The CDR3 runs to 14 residues. The CDR3 bases are TGTGCCAGTACTCAAGACAGGGGGTCCTACGAGCAGTACTTC. Amino acids: CASTQDRGSYEQYF.